The 17 T cell receptor beta chains below all came from one sample that was sequenced in a study of persistence of HIV-infected CD4 T cells. The libraries were made with immunoSEQ version 4 in survey mode. Clones were sequenced by immunoSEQ multiplex PCR, and TCRdb holds only the in-frame ones, with some missing. The top ten clones hold about 3.5% of a sample with about 45,000 clones, more than 80% of them seen once. Anti-CD3/anti-CD28 beads served as a nonspecific positive control stimulus. Sorting of responding CD4+ T cells relied on upregulated CD40 ligand together with CD69. These TCRs' antigens remain unknown. This specimen consisted of CD4+ T cells sorted from PBMCs after 18-hour stimulation, obtained from a patient who received antiretroviral therapy. These receptors all stem from an adult woman with HIV who was CMV-seropositive.

J is TRBJ1-6 and V is TRBV7-3; 9 bases map to TRBD1. CDR1 SGHTA and CDR2 FQGTGA come from the germline V gene. The CDR3 extends over 13 amino acids. V was clipped by 5 bases and J by 10 bases; unmatched bases: 3. The CDR3 nucleotides read TGTGCCAGCAGCAGGGACAGGGAGTCACCCCTCCACTTT. Translating gives CASSRDRESPLHF.

V gene TRBV14 combines with J gene TRBJ2-1; TRBD1 matches at 7 bases. Germline V gene data show CDR1 as SGHDN and CDR2 as FVKESK. This CDR3 has 13 residues. V lost 2 bases to trimming and J lost 8 bases; unmatched junction nucleotides: 3. CDR3 nucleotides: TGTGCCAGCAGCCAACAACAGGGGTATGAGCAGTTCTTC. Translation: CASSQQQGYEQFF.

In regard to this clone: An end of the junction does not agree with germline; a read error may underlie this. Other DNA sequences in this sample translate to the same CDR3. The chain links TRBV4-3 to TRBJ1-5; D gene unclear. Germline lookup yields CDR1 LGHNA and CDR2 YSLEER. This CDR3 region has 13 residues. CDR3 sequence: CASSQDAVQPQHF. The CDR3 DNA reads as TGCGCCAGTAGCCAAGATGCAGTGCAGCCCCAGCATTTT.

The chain joins TRBV18 to TRBJ2-4; D might be TRBD1 (5 bases). The V and J ends lost 3 bases and 5 bases respectively, with 14 bases between them. The CDR3 totals 15 residues. Germline V lookup: CDR1 KGHSH, CDR2 LQKENI. The CDR3: CASSPPGVGENIQYF. The CDR3 nucleotides are TGTGCCAGCTCACCCCCCGGAGTAGGGGAAAACATTCAGTACTTC. The full variable domain, with the rest looked up from reference TRBV18 and TRBJ2-4, is NAGVMQNPRHLVRRRGQEARLRCSPMKGHSHVYWYRQLPEEGLKFMVYLQKENIIDESGMPKERFSAEFPKEGPSILRIQQVVRGDSAAYFCASSPPGVGENIQYFGAGTRLSVL.

The chain uses TRBV6-5 and TRBJ1-1; TRBD1 aligns across 7 bases. CDR1 is MNHEY, CDR2 SVGAGI, per germline. V dropped 5 bases and J dropped 5; count of bases not matched to a gene: 11. The CDR3 has 15 amino acids. Here the CDR3 reads CASSPPTGYRTEAFF. CDR3 DNA: TGTGCCAGCAGTCCCCCGACAGGGTATAGGACTGAAGCTTTCTTT.

The J gene is TRBJ2-7, the V gene TRBV12-3 or TRBV12-4; maybe TRBD2 (5 bases). There are 12 residues in the CDR3. The ends were cut back, 3 bases at V and 3 bases at J, with 6 bases in the middle. The CDR3 protein is CASSFRGYEQYF. CDR3 nucleotides: TGTGCCAGCAGTTTTCGGGGCTACGAGCAGTACTTC.

The rearrangement links TRBV3-1 (or the pseudogene TRBV3-2) to TRBJ1-4; D is ambiguous. The CDR3 totals 18 residues. The germline gives CDR1 LGHDT, CDR2 YNNKEL (reference sequence). Trimming pared 5 bases from V and 0 bases from J, leaving 19 bases between. The CDR3 spells CASSSNDGQPATNEKLFF. The CDR3 region has the DNA TGTGCCAGCAGCTCAAATGATGGGCAGCCCGCAACTAATGAAAAACTGTTTTTT.

This chain uses TRBV28 with TRBJ2-7; 10 bases agree with TRBD1. In germline, CDR1 is MDHEN, CDR2 SYDVKM. V trimming: 10 bases; J trimming: 3 bases; junction bases outside the gene matches: 9. The length of the CDR3 is 14 residues. CDR3 residues: CATANDRGLYEQYF. The DNA for the CDR3 is TGTGCCACCGCCAACGACAGGGGGCTCTACGAGCAGTACTTC. The full variable domain, with the rest looked up from reference TRBV28 and TRBJ2-7, is DVKVTQSSRYLVKRTGEKVFLECVQDMDHENMFWYRQDPGLGLRLIYFSYDVKMKEKGDIPEGYSVSREKKERFSLILESASTNQTSMYLCATANDRGLYEQYFGPGTRLTVT.

The J gene is TRBJ1-2, the V gene TRBV12-5; D unclear. Germline CDR1 reads LGHNT; CDR2 reads FRNRAP. The CDR3 is 16 amino acids. V shed 2 bases and J shed 6 bases, with 19 bases lying between them. Written as DNA, the CDR3 is TGTGCTAGTGGTTTGACCCCCCGCCTCGGTCGTAATGGCTACACCTTC. It yields the protein CASGLTPRLGRNGYTF.

The chain carries TRBV25-1 and TRBJ2-2, with D possibly called TRBD1 or TRBD2 (5 bases each). The V gene's germline CDR1 is MGHDK and CDR2 SYGVNS. There are 14 residues in the CDR3. V was trimmed by 2 bases and J by 7 bases, leaving 11 bases between them. The chain's CDR3 is CASSEEGPIGELFF. CDR3 sequence (DNA): TGTGCCAGCAGTGAAGAGGGGCCAATCGGGGAGCTGTTTTTT.

This chain uses TRBV3-1 (or the pseudogene TRBV3-2) with TRBJ2-2; weak D call: TRBD2 (5 bases). V dropped 1 base and J dropped 4 bases, with 7 bases sitting between them. The CDR3 covers 14 residues. Germline V CDR1 and CDR2: LGHDT, YNNKEL (reference sequence). CDR3 coding DNA: TGTGCCAGCAGCCAAGCAAGCGGCACCGGGGAGCTGTTTTTT. It translates to CASSQASGTGELFF.

The genes are TRBV7-3 and TRBJ2-4; D might be TRBD1 or TRBD2, each matching 6 bases. Germline V gives CDR1 SGHTA, CDR2 FQGTGA. The V gene lost 0 bases and the J gene lost 0 bases, with 9 bases spanning the gap. This CDR3 is 16 amino acids long. In nucleotides, the CDR3 is TGTGCCAGCAGCTTAACAGGGGGGCTAGCCAAAAACATTCAGTACTTC. Translating it yields CASSLTGGLAKNIQYF.

The chain couples TRBV18 to TRBJ1-4, with a possible D match to TRBD1 (6 bases). Germline V gene sequence: CDR1 KGHSH, CDR2 LQKENI. V was trimmed by 4 bases and J by 8 bases, leaving 14 bases between them. The CDR3 length is 14 residues. The CDR3 DNA reads TGTGCCAGCTCACGTGCAGGGGTAGAAGAAAAACTGTTTTTT. As protein: CASSRAGVEEKLFF. Combining the CDR3 with reference TRBV18 and TRBJ1-4 gives the whole variable domain NAGVMQNPRHLVRRRGQEARLRCSPMKGHSHVYWYRQLPEEGLKFMVYLQKENIIDESGMPKERFSAEFPKEGPSILRIQQVVRGDSAAYFCASSRAGVEEKLFFGSGTQLSVL.

This clone was seen a few times. The genes are TRBV7-2 and TRBJ1-5; 9 bases line up with TRBD1. The CDR3 spans 14 residues. CDR1 is SGHTA, CDR2 FQGNSA, per germline. J was trimmed by 4 bases and V by 5 bases; bases with no gene match: 3. The CDR3 sequence: CASSRDRVNQPQHF. In nucleotides, the CDR3 is TGTGCCAGCAGCCGGGACAGGGTAAATCAGCCCCAGCATTTT.

This rearrangement joins TRBV27 to TRBJ2-3, with D tentatively TRBD2 (5 bases). This CDR3 is 13 amino acids long. Trimming removed 5 bases from V and 4 bases from J, with 10 bases in between. Germline V lookup: CDR1 MNHEY, CDR2 SMNVEV (reference sequence). The CDR3 DNA is TGTGCCAGCAGTCCCCGAGGGTCAGATACGCAGTATTTT. Translating it yields CASSPRGSDTQYF.

This clone came up a few times. The V gene is TRBV5-1, the J gene TRBJ1-3; 7 bases line up with TRBD1. The CDR3 spans 14 residues. CDR1 is SGHRS and CDR2 is YFSETQ in the germline V gene. V lost 6 bases and J lost 0; bases outside the gene matches: 3. The chain's CDR3 is CASKQGSSGNTIYF. The CDR3 bases are TGCGCCAGCAAACAGGGGAGCTCTGGAAACACCATATATTTT.

This chain connects TRBV19 to TRBJ1-5; 7 bases are a match to TRBD1. Trimming at V came to 4 bases and at J to 1 base, leaving 7 bases not matched to a gene. The CDR3 is 16 residues long. Per the germline V gene, CDR1 is LNHDA and CDR2 is SQIVND (reference sequence). The CDR3 sequence is CASSTRQGRSNQPQHF. Written as DNA, the CDR3 is TGTGCCAGTAGTACGAGACAGGGACGGAGCAATCAGCCCCAGCATTTT.